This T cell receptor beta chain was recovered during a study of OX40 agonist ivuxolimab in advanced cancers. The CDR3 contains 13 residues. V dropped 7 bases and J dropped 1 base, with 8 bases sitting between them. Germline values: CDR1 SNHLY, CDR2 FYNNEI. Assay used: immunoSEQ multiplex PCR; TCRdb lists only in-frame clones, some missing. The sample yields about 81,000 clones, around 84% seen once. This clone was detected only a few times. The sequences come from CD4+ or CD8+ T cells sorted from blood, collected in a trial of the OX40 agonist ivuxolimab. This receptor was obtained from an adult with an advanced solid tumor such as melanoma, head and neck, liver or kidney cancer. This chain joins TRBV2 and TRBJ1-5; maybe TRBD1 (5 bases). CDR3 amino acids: CASTGQSNQPQHF. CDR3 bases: TGTGCCAGCACCGGACAAAGCAATCAGCCCCAGCATTTT.